Listed below are T cell receptor beta chains from one sample, sequenced in a study of T cells after yellow fever vaccination. TCRdb fed the 5' RACE reads into MiXCR, producing one record per CDR3 protein. The sample has around 400,000 distinct CDR3 sequences; roughly 11% are singletons. Sequencing was performed on PBMCs, taken on the day of the first yellow fever vaccination. All receptors derive from a man in his late teens or twenties who received the YFV17D yellow fever vaccine. The CDR3 runs from the conserved cysteine through the conserved F or W. D genes are given only for firm matches. Clone size is given for some rows only: seen once, a few or many times, or a class if the clone is expanded.

V gene,J gene,clone size,D gene,CDR3 DNA,CDR3 protein
TRBV7-2,TRBJ2-3,few,-,TGTGCCAGCAGCCCCTCTAGCATGACAGATACGCAGTATTTT,CASSPSSMTDTQYF
TRBV12-3/TRBV12-4,TRBJ2-5,few,-,TGTGCCAGCAGTTCCACAAAGGACCAGGGGCAAGAGACCCAGTACTTC,CASSSTKDQGQETQYF
TRBV6-5,TRBJ2-7,-,-,TGTGCCAGCAGTTACCCGGGGCAGACCTACGAGCAGTACTTC,CASSYPGQTYEQYF
TRBV5-4,TRBJ1-2,few,-,TGTGCCAGCAGCTTGGCCGTCGCGGTAGCTAACTATGGCTACACCTTC,CASSLAVAVANYGYTF
TRBV10-3,TRBJ2-2,few,-,TGTGCCATCAGTGACCACTACCCCACGGGGGAGCTGTTTTTT,CAISDHYPTGELFF
TRBV20-1,TRBJ1-5,few,-,TGCAGTGCTAGAGATGCGGGGAATCAGCCCCAGCATTTT,CSARDAGNQPQHF
TRBV12-3/TRBV12-4,TRBJ1-1,-,TRBD1,TGTGCCAGCAGTTCTTCCGGGACAGGGGCCGAAGCTTTCTTT,CASSSSGTGAEAFF
TRBV19,TRBJ2-3,-,-,TGTGCCAGTAGTCAAGGCAGGTGGGCAGATACGCAGTATTTT,CASSQGRWADTQYF
TRBV4-3,TRBJ2-3,few,TRBD2,TGCGCCAGCAGCCAAGAAGGCGGCGGGGGGGCCACTCGAGCAGATACGCAGTATTTT,CASSQEGGGGATRADTQYF
TRBV5-1,TRBJ2-5,few,-,TGCGCCAGCAGCTTGCTTTTGGGTGGGGAGACCCAGTACTTC,CASSLLLGGETQYF
TRBV12-3/TRBV12-4,TRBJ1-5,-,TRBD1,TGTGCCAGCAGTTTGGGGACAGGGAAGAATCAGCCCCAGCATTTT,CASSLGTGKNQPQHF
TRBV11-3,TRBJ2-2,few,TRBD1,TGTGCCAGCAGCGTACGGGACAGGGGGCACCACACCGGGGAGCTGTTTTTT,CASSVRDRGHHTGELFF
TRBV28,TRBJ1-2,-,-,TGTGCCAGCACCATCACCTTGGCAGACAATGGCTACACCTTC,CASTITLADNGYTF
TRBV6-5,TRBJ2-1,-,TRBD2,TGTGCCAGCATTAGCGGGGGGGCTGGGAATGAGCAGTTCTTC,CASISGGAGNEQFF
TRBV6-5,TRBJ2-2,few,-,TGTGCCAGCAGTTCCTTATCAACGAACACCGGGGAGCTGTTTTTT,CASSSLSTNTGELFF
TRBV5-1,TRBJ1-1,few,-,TGCGCCAGCAGCTTGGTTACGGTGGGGAACACTGAAGCTTTCTTT,CASSLVTVGNTEAFF
TRBV5-1,TRBJ2-1,-,TRBD1,TGCGCCAGCAGCTTGCCCTACAGGGGTGCTTTTAATGAGCAGTTCTTC,CASSLPYRGAFNEQFF
TRBV10-3,TRBJ2-3,few,-,TGTGCCGCAACCAAGGATTACACAGATACGCAGTATTTT,CAATKDYTDTQYF
TRBV12-3/TRBV12-4,TRBJ1-2,-,TRBD1,TGTGCCAGCTGCAGGGGGCGTAGTGACTCTGGCTACACCTTC,CASCRGRSDSGYTF
TRBV5-4,TRBJ2-2,few,-,TGTGCCAGCAGCCCCGTTTCCGGGACGAACACCGGGGAGCTGTTTTTT,CASSPVSGTNTGELFF
TRBV6-2/TRBV6-3,TRBJ1-5,few,-,TGTGCCAGCACCCCGGACGGCAATCAGCCCCAGCATTTT,CASTPDGNQPQHF
TRBV6-2/TRBV6-3,TRBJ2-1,few,-,TGTGCCAGCAGTTATCTGGGGATTGGGAATGAGCAGTTCTTC,CASSYLGIGNEQFF
TRBV19,TRBJ2-5,-,-,TGTGCCAGTAGTATCATTGACAGAGGCGAGACCCAGTACTTC,CASSIIDRGETQYF
TRBV4-1,TRBJ2-3,-,-,TGCGCCAGCAGCCTCCTGGAGTGGAGCAGGGAAGATACGCAGTATTTT,CASSLLEWSREDTQYF
TRBV12-3/TRBV12-4,TRBJ2-1,-,-,TGTGCCAGCAGTTTTCGGGGCCACTCCTACAATGAGCAGTTCTTC,CASSFRGHSYNEQFF
TRBV24-1,TRBJ2-3,-,-,TGTGCCACCAGTGATTTCCCAGGGAGGGATACGCAGTATTTT,CATSDFPGRDTQYF
TRBV28,TRBJ1-1,few,TRBD1,TGTGCCAGCAGTCAGACAGGGGCCTTTAGCACTGAAGCTTTCTTT,CASSQTGAFSTEAFF
TRBV5-6,TRBJ2-1,-,-,TGTGCCAGCAGCTTGTGGCTTCCCTACAATGAGCAGTTCTTC,CASSLWLPYNEQFF
TRBV4-3,TRBJ2-3,-,-,TGCGCCAGCAGCCACAGCCGGGGGGCGGGCACAGATACGCAGTATTTT,CASSHSRGAGTDTQYF
TRBV12-3/TRBV12-4,TRBJ1-1,-,TRBD1,TGTGCCAGCAGTCTAAACAGGGGGGAATCGAAAAACACTGAAGCTTTCTTT,CASSLNRGESKNTEAFF
TRBV28,TRBJ2-5,-,-,TGTGCCAGCAGTTATACGCGGAACTTACAAGAGACCCAGTACTTC,CASSYTRNLQETQYF
TRBV27,TRBJ2-1,-,TRBD2,TGTGCCAGCAGTTTCCGGGGGGCCTACAATGAGCAGTTCTTC,CASSFRGAYNEQFF
TRBV4-3,TRBJ2-4,few,-,TGCGCCAGCAGCCAAGATGGGGGGGCAAGAAACATTCAGTACTTC,CASSQDGGARNIQYF
TRBV5-1,TRBJ1-1,many,-,TGCGCCAGCAGCTTGGGCAGGGATGCTGAAGCTTTCTTT,CASSLGRDAEAFF
TRBV5-5,TRBJ1-5,-,-,TGTGCCAGCAGCTATTATAAGGGGAATCAGCCCCAGCATTTT,CASSYYKGNQPQHF
TRBV27,TRBJ1-4,few,-,TGTGCCAGCAGTCCCAGTCCCGCAACTAATGAAAAACTGTTTTTT,CASSPSPATNEKLFF
TRBV9,TRBJ2-4,few,-,TGTGCCAGCACCCTCGTTGAAGGGAGGCAAAACATTCAGTACTTC,CASTLVEGRQNIQYF
TRBV4-3,TRBJ1-5,-,-,TGCGCCAGCAGCCAAGAACCCACAGACTCTCAGCCCCAGCATTTT,CASSQEPTDSQPQHF
TRBV27,TRBJ2-7,-,-,TGTGCCAGCAGTTTACAAGACGGCTACGAGCAGTACTTC,CASSLQDGYEQYF
TRBV5-1,TRBJ2-2,many,-,TGCGCCAGCAACCCTCCAGCGGACACCGGGGAGCTGTTTTTT,CASNPPADTGELFF
TRBV29-1,TRBJ2-7,-,TRBD1,TGCAGCGTTGGACTAGGACAGGGGGCAATAAACGAGCAGTACTTC,CSVGLGQGAINEQYF
TRBV20-1,TRBJ1-5,many,TRBD1,TGCAGTGCCAGGGCCGGGACAGGGATTCAGCCCCAGCATTTT,CSARAGTGIQPQHF
TRBV6-1,TRBJ2-3,-,TRBD2,TGTGCCAGCAACCGGGGGATGGGCAGCGGGGCGTTAGATACGCAGTATTTT,CASNRGMGSGALDTQYF
TRBV6-1,TRBJ1-5,few,TRBD1,TGTGCCAGCAGATGGGACAGGGATCAGCCCCAGCATTTT,CASRWDRDQPQHF
TRBV10-3,TRBJ1-1,many,-,TGTGCCATCACTGGACAGTTTAACACTGAAGCTTTCTTT,CAITGQFNTEAFF
TRBV6-2/TRBV6-3,TRBJ2-1,few,TRBD2,TGTGCCAGTCGGGCATTGATAGCGGGGGGTAGAAATGAGCAGTTCTTC,CASRALIAGGRNEQFF
TRBV12-3/TRBV12-4,TRBJ2-1,many,TRBD1,TGTGCCAGCAGTCCGACAGGGGCAAATGAGCAGTTCTTC,CASSPTGANEQFF
TRBV7-2,TRBJ1-3,few,-,TGTGCCAGCAGCTTAGTCACATCAACTGGAAACACCATATATTTT,CASSLVTSTGNTIYF
TRBV6-2/TRBV6-3,TRBJ2-7,few,-,TGTGCCAGCAGTTACTCTTTCTCGGAAAGCTCCTACGAGCAGTACTTC,CASSYSFSESSYEQYF
TRBV20-1,TRBJ2-4,-,-,TGCAGTGCTAGGGGGGGTTCAGGGTTAAACATTCAGTACTTC,CSARGGSGLNIQYF
TRBV12-3/TRBV12-4,TRBJ1-5,many,-,TGTGCCAGCAGCTCCGTAGCGGGAGCCTATCAGCCCCAGCATTTT,CASSSVAGAYQPQHF
TRBV7-9,TRBJ2-7,-,-,TGTGCCAGCAGCCGAGGGTCGTCTCTGTACGAGCAGTACTTC,CASSRGSSLYEQYF